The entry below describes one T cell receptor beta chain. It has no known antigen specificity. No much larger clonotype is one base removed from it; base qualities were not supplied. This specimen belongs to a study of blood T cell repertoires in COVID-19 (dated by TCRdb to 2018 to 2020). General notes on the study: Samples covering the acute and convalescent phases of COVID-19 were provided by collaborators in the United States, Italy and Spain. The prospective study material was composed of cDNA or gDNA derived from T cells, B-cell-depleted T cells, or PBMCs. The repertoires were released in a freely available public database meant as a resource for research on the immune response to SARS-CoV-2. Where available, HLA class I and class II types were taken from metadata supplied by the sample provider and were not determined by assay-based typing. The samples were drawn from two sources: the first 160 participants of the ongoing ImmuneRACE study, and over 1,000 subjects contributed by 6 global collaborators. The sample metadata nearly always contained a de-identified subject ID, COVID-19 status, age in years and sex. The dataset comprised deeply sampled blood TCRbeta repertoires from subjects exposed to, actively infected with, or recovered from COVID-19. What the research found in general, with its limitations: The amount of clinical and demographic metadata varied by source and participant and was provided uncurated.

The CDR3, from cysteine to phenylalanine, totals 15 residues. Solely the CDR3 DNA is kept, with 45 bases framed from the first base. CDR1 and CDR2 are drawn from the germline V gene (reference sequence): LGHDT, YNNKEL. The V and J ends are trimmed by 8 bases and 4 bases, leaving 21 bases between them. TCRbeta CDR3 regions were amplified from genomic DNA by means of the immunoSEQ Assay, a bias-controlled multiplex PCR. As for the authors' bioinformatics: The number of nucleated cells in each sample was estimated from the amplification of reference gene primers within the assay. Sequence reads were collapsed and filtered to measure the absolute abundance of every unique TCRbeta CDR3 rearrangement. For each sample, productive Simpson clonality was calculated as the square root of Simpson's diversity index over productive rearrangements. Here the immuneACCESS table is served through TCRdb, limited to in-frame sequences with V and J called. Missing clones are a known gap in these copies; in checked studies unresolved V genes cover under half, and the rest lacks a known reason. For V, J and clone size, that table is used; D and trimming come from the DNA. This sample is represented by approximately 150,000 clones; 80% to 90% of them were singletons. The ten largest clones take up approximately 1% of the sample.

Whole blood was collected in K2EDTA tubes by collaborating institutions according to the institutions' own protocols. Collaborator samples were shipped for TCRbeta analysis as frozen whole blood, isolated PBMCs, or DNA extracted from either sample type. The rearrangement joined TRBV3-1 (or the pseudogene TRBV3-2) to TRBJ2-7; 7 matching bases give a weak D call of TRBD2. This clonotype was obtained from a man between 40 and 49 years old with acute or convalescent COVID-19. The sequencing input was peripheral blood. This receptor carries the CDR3 CASSLRGAALYEQYF. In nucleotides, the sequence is TGTGCCAGCTCACTTCGGGGGGCAGCATTGTACGAGCAGTACTTC.